This record looks at one T cell receptor beta chain sequence and its context. The antigen is not known. The trim removed 8 bases at V and 4 bases at J, leaving 9 bases unmatched. This CDR3 contains 14 residues. The germline gives CDR1 KGHSH, CDR2 LQKENI. This specimen comes from a study of cytomegalovirus exposure and HLA in healthy donors. General study findings and limits: With high specificity and sensitivity, the classifier reportedly diagnosed cytomegalovirus status. TCR beta V- and J-gene trimming, according to a later analysis, was linked to a missense DCLRE1C variant. The authors enumerated 150 to 200 TCR beta chains as linked to cytomegalovirus.

The PCR made use of 60 Vbeta and 13 Jbeta primers. Clones were read by immunoSEQ multiplex PCR, and TCRdb kept only the in-frame ones, dropping some. The profile shows some 130,000 clones, roughly 78% of them singletons. The sequence came from a man aged 50 to 60 in good health and CMV-seropositive. Source material: PBMCs. The chain recombines TRBV18 with TRBJ1-2; 8 nucleotides agree with TRBD1. This chain's CDR3 is CASTPGTGGYGYTF. The CDR3 DNA reads as TGTGCCAGCACCCCTGGTACAGGGGGCTATGGCTACACCTTC.